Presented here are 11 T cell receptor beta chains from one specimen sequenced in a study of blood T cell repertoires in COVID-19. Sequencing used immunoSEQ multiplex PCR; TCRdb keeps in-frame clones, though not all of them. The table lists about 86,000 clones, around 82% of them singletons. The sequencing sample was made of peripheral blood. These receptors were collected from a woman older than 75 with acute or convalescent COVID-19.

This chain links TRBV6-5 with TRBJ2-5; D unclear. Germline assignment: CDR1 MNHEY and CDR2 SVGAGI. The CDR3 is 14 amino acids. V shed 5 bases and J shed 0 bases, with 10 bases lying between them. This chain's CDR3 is CASSLSAYQETQYF. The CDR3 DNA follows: TGTGCCAGCAGTCTAAGTGCGTACCAAGAGACCCAGTACTTC.

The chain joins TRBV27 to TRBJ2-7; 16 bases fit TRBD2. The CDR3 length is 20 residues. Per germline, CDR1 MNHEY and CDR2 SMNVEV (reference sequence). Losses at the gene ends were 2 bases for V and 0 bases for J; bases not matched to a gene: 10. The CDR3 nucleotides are TGTGCCAGCAGTTTAGCCGGGACTAGCGGGAGGGGCCTCAACTCCTACGAGCAGTACTTC. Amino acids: CASSLAGTSGRGLNSYEQYF.

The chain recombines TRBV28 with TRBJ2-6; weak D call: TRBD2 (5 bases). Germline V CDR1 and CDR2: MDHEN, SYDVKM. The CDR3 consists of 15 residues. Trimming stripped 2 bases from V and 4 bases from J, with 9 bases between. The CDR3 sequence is CASSLPSTGANVLTF. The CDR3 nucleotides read TGTGCCAGCAGTTTACCTAGCACGGGGGCCAACGTCCTGACTTTC.

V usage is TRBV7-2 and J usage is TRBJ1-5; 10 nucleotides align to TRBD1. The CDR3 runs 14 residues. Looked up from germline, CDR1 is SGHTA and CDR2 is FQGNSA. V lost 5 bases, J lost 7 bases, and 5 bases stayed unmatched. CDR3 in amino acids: CASSPGQGQQPQHF. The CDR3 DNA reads TGTGCCAGCAGCCCGGGACAGGGGCAACAGCCCCAGCATTTT.

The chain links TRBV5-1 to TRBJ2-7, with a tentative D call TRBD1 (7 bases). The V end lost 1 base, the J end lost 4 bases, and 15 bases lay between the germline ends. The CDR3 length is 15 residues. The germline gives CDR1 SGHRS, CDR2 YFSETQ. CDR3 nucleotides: TGCGCCAGCAGCTTGTATGCAGGGGGGAGATACGAGCAGTACTTC. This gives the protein CASSLYAGGRYEQYF.

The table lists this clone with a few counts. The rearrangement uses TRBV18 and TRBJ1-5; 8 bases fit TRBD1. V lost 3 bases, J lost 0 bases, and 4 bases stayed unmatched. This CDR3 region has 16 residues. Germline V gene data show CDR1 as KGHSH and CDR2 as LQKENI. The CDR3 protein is CASSPGTGLSNQPQHF. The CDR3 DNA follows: TGTGCCAGCTCACCGGGGACAGGTCTTAGCAATCAGCCCCAGCATTTT.

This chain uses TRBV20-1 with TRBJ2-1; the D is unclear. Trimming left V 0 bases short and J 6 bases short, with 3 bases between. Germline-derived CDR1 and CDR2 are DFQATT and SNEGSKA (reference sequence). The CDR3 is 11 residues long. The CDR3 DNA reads TGCAGTGCTAGAGACATCAATGAGCAGTTCTTC. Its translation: CSARDINEQFF.

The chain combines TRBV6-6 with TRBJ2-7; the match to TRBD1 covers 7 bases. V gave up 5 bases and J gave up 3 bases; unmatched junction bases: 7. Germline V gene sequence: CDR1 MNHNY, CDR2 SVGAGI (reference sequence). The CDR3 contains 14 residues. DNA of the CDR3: TGTGCCAGCAGTCTCCAACAGGGGATCTACGAGCAGTACTTC. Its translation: CASSLQQGIYEQYF.

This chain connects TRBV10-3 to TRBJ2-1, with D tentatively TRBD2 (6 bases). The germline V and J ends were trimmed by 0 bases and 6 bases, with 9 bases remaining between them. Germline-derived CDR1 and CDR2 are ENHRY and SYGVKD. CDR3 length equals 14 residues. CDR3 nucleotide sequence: TGTGCCATCAGTGAGTCTGTGACTAGCAATGAGCAGTTCTTC. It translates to CAISESVTSNEQFF.

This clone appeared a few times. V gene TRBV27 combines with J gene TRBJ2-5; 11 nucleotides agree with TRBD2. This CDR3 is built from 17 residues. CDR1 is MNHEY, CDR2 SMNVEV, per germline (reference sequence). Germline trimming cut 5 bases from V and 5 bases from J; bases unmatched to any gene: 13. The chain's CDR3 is CASSPGTSGGRGETQYF. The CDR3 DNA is TGTGCCAGCAGTCCAGGGACTAGCGGAGGACGTGGGGAGACCCAGTACTTC.

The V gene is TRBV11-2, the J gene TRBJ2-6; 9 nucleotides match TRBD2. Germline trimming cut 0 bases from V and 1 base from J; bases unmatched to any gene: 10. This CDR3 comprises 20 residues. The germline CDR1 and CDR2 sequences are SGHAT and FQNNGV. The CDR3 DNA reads TGTGCCAGCAGCTTAGACCCTTCGGGACTAGCCCTTTCTGGGGCCAACGTCCTGACTTTC. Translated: CASSLDPSGLALSGANVLTF.